The T cell receptor beta chain described here comes from a study of CD8 T cells in ankylosing spondylitis. Study-wide points: Disease-linked clones were reportedly significantly enriched in matched ankylosing spondylitis synovial fluid.

Germline V gene lookup returns CDR1 DFQATT and CDR2 SNEGSKA (reference sequence). This CDR3 has 15 amino acids. Trimming took 0 bases from V and 0 from J, leaving 6 bases between them. This clonotype has at least ten counts. Antigen: not known. MiXCR, applied by TCRdb to the 5' RACE reads, yields one record per CDR3 protein. The repertoire has around 88,000 distinct CDR3 sequences, about 9.1% of them found once; the top ten carry just over 5%. This TCR derives from a male donor with ankylosing spondylitis or in good health (not recorded which). The specimen sequenced was blood, either unsorted or a sorted T cell fraction (not recorded which). This chain connects TRBV20-1 to TRBJ2-6; D ambiguous. Here the CDR3 DNA reads TGCAGTGCTAGAGATCCCAACTCTGGGGCCAACGTCCTGACTTTC. It is translated as CSARDPNSGANVLTF.